This TCR beta chain was captured in a study of CD8 T cells in Susac syndrome. RNA amounts of roughly 0.5 to 1 ug underwent reverse transcription with random hexamers. Using its own MiXCR run on the immunoSEQ multiplex PCR reads, TCRdb lists one record per CDR3 protein. The table has fewer than 150,000 distinct CDR3 sequences, 90% to 95% seen once. Trimming removed 5 bases from V and 5 bases from J, with 16 bases in between. Looked up from germline, CDR1 is SGHRS and CDR2 is YFSETQ. The CDR3 is made up of 15 amino acids. CD8+ and CD4+ T cells circulating in blood were sequenced for TCR beta. This sequence joins TRBV5-1 and TRBJ2-2, with D perhaps matching TRBD1 (5 bases). Specimen: CD4+ T cells from PBMCs. The sequence was obtained from a human donor in good health. The CDR3 DNA is TGCGCCAGCAGTCACGGGCAGGGTGTAACCGGGGAGCTGTTTTTT. The encoded protein is CASSHGQGVTGELFF.